The rows below give T cell receptor beta chains drawn from one sample of a study of PD-1 blockade in classical Hodgkin lymphoma. TCRdb's table, derived via immunoSEQ multiplex PCR, lists solely in-frame clones and lacks some. Of around 30,000 clones listed, 75% to 85% are singletons. Sequencing used peripheral blood mononuclear cells (PBMCs), obtained at baseline. The receptor set was obtained from a human donor with classical Hodgkin lymphoma. Each CDR3 is given with its conserved first and last residue. Fields, in order: clone size, V gene, J gene, D gene, CDR3 DNA, CDR3 protein. D genes are given only for firm matches. Some rows have no size entry. The others give once, few or many, or a class for an expanded clone.

clone_size: -
v_call: TRBV7-9
j_call: TRBJ2-3
d_call: TRBD2
cdr3_nt: TGTGCCAGCATCCCCAGCTACGGCGGGGGGGCCGCAGATACGCAGTATTTT
cdr3_aa: CASIPSYGGGAADTQYF

clone_size: -
v_call: TRBV19
j_call: TRBJ1-3
d_call: -
cdr3_nt: TGTGCCAGCACCGGGACTCAGGGTGGGAGTGGTTTCTCAGGAAACACCATATATTTT
cdr3_aa: CASTGTQGGSGFSGNTIYF

clone_size: -
v_call: TRBV19
j_call: TRBJ2-5
d_call: TRBD1
cdr3_nt: TGTGCCAGTAGTATAGGGACAGGGGCCGAGACCCAGTACTTC
cdr3_aa: CASSIGTGAETQYF

clone_size: -
v_call: TRBV7-9
j_call: TRBJ1-2
d_call: -
cdr3_nt: TGTGCCAGCAGCTTTAATACTAACTATGGCTACACCTTC
cdr3_aa: CASSFNTNYGYTF

clone_size: -
v_call: TRBV2
j_call: TRBJ2-7
d_call: -
cdr3_nt: TGTGCCAGCAGTGTTACCCGGGTGGGCCCTTACGAGCAGTACTTC
cdr3_aa: CASSVTRVGPYEQYF

clone_size: -
v_call: TRBV7-2
j_call: TRBJ2-7
d_call: -
cdr3_nt: TGTGCCAGCAGCTTCCGGGACGGCCCCTACGAGCAGTACTTC
cdr3_aa: CASSFRDGPYEQYF

clone_size: -
v_call: TRBV19
j_call: TRBJ1-5
d_call: -
cdr3_nt: TGTGCCAGTAGTTATTACAGCTACAATCAGCCCCAGCATTTT
cdr3_aa: CASSYYSYNQPQHF

clone_size: -
v_call: TRBV6-6
j_call: TRBJ1-5
d_call: TRBD1
cdr3_nt: TGTGCCAGCAGTTCCCAGGGGGCCCAGCATTTT
cdr3_aa: CASSSQGAQHF

clone_size: few
v_call: TRBV5-1
j_call: TRBJ2-7
d_call: -
cdr3_nt: TGCGCCAGCAGCTTGGAACAGGTCCGGTCCTACGAGCAGTACTTC
cdr3_aa: CASSLEQVRSYEQYF

clone_size: few
v_call: TRBV7-2
j_call: TRBJ2-3
d_call: -
cdr3_nt: TGTGCCAGCAGCTTCCCTAACACAGATACGCAGTATTTT
cdr3_aa: CASSFPNTDTQYF

clone_size: -
v_call: TRBV7-9
j_call: TRBJ2-7
d_call: TRBD2
cdr3_nt: TGTGCCAGCAGTTCCGACGGGCTAGCGGGGTTTCGCCAGTACTTC
cdr3_aa: CASSSDGLAGFRQYF

clone_size: -
v_call: TRBV19
j_call: TRBJ1-6
d_call: TRBD1
cdr3_nt: TGTGCCAGCGGGGACAGGCAGAATTCACCCCTCCACTTT
cdr3_aa: CASGDRQNSPLHF

clone_size: once
v_call: TRBV9
j_call: TRBJ2-3
d_call: -
cdr3_nt: TGTGCCAGCAGCGTAGACGCAGGGGGGCCAGATACGCAGTATTTT
cdr3_aa: CASSVDAGGPDTQYF

clone_size: -
v_call: TRBV6-6
j_call: TRBJ1-1
d_call: -
cdr3_nt: TGTGCCAGCAGCACCGAAGGGGGGCGGGAAGCTTTCTTT
cdr3_aa: CASSTEGGREAFF

clone_size: -
v_call: TRBV6-4
j_call: TRBJ2-5
d_call: TRBD2
cdr3_nt: TGTGCCAGCAGTGAAGCTAGCGGGGGGCCACAAGAGACCCAGTACTTC
cdr3_aa: CASSEASGGPQETQYF

clone_size: -
v_call: TRBV5-1
j_call: TRBJ2-7
d_call: -
cdr3_nt: TGCGCCAGCAGCCCCCTCACTAGTGGCGAGCAGTACTTC
cdr3_aa: CASSPLTSGEQYF

clone_size: few
v_call: TRBV4-2
j_call: TRBJ1-4
d_call: -
cdr3_nt: TGTGCCAGCAGCCTGGACGTACAGGGACTGTTTTTT
cdr3_aa: CASSLDVQGLFF

clone_size: -
v_call: TRBV10-3
j_call: TRBJ1-5
d_call: -
cdr3_nt: TGTGCCATCAGTGAGGGAGGGACGGGCAATCAGCCCCAGCATTTT
cdr3_aa: CAISEGGTGNQPQHF

clone_size: few
v_call: TRBV6-1
j_call: TRBJ1-1
d_call: -
cdr3_nt: TGTGCCAGCAGCACAGCACAGGGCTCGACTGAAGCTTTCTTT
cdr3_aa: CASSTAQGSTEAFF

clone_size: -
v_call: TRBV5-1
j_call: TRBJ2-7
d_call: TRBD2
cdr3_nt: TGCGCCAGCAGCGTTAGCGGGGGGAGCTCCTACGAGCAGTACTTC
cdr3_aa: CASSVSGGSSYEQYF

clone_size: -
v_call: TRBV11-3
j_call: TRBJ2-1
d_call: -
cdr3_nt: TGTGCCAGCAGCTTAGATCAGGGAGGCTCAAGCTCCTACAATGAGCAGTTCTTC
cdr3_aa: CASSLDQGGSSSYNEQFF

clone_size: -
v_call: TRBV19
j_call: TRBJ1-6
d_call: TRBD1
cdr3_nt: TGTGCCAGTAGTAATGAGGGACAGAGCCGGTTTAATTCACCCCTCCACTTT
cdr3_aa: CASSNEGQSRFNSPLHF

clone_size: -
v_call: TRBV5-1
j_call: TRBJ2-3
d_call: TRBD2
cdr3_nt: TGCGCCAGCAGCCCGAACGGACTAGCGGGATTCACAGATACGCAGTATTTT
cdr3_aa: CASSPNGLAGFTDTQYF

clone_size: once
v_call: TRBV30
j_call: TRBJ1-2
d_call: -
cdr3_nt: TGTGCCTGGAGTGTCCAAGGAGGCTATGGCTACACCTTC
cdr3_aa: CAWSVQGGYGYTF

clone_size: once
v_call: TRBV11-2
j_call: TRBJ2-2
d_call: -
cdr3_nt: TGTGCCAGCAGCTTAATCCCCGGGGAGCTGTTTTTT
cdr3_aa: CASSLIPGELFF

clone_size: -
v_call: TRBV29-1
j_call: TRBJ2-6
d_call: TRBD2
cdr3_nt: TGCAGCGTTGTCATCGGCGGGGGGGGGCCCGGGGCCAACGTCCTGACTTTC
cdr3_aa: CSVVIGGGGPGANVLTF

clone_size: -
v_call: TRBV11-3
j_call: TRBJ1-1
d_call: -
cdr3_nt: TGTGCCAGCAGAGCGATCGGGGCTTTGGGCACTGAAGCTTTCTTT
cdr3_aa: CASRAIGALGTEAFF

clone_size: large
v_call: TRBV11-3
j_call: TRBJ1-1
d_call: -
cdr3_nt: TGTGCCAGCAGCTTAGAACGGGGGAGGACTGAAGCTTTCTTT
cdr3_aa: CASSLERGRTEAFF

clone_size: few
v_call: TRBV7-9
j_call: TRBJ1-2
d_call: -
cdr3_nt: TGTGCCAGCAGTTATTCCGGGACCCAGGGCGGCTATGGCTACACCTTC
cdr3_aa: CASSYSGTQGGYGYTF

clone_size: -
v_call: TRBV5-1
j_call: TRBJ2-3
d_call: TRBD1
cdr3_nt: TGCGCCAGCAGCTTCACCGGGACAGGGTCTAGCACAGATACGCAGTATTTT
cdr3_aa: CASSFTGTGSSTDTQYF

clone_size: once
v_call: TRBV5-4
j_call: TRBJ2-3
d_call: TRBD2
cdr3_nt: TGTGCCAGCAGCTTGGACGCGGGGGGTGCAGATACGCAGTATTTT
cdr3_aa: CASSLDAGGADTQYF

clone_size: -
v_call: TRBV19
j_call: TRBJ2-3
d_call: -
cdr3_nt: TGTGCCAGTAGTCCGCAGTTAAACACAGATACGCAGTATTTT
cdr3_aa: CASSPQLNTDTQYF

clone_size: -
v_call: TRBV18
j_call: TRBJ2-1
d_call: TRBD2
cdr3_nt: TGTGCCAGCTCACTCAGACTAGCGGGGGGGAAAGAGTACAATGAGCAGTTCTTC
cdr3_aa: CASSLRLAGGKEYNEQFF

clone_size: -
v_call: TRBV7-2
j_call: TRBJ1-1
d_call: TRBD1
cdr3_nt: TGTGCCAGCAGCACCCAAGGAGCAGGGGGCACTGAAGCTTTCTTT
cdr3_aa: CASSTQGAGGTEAFF

clone_size: once
v_call: TRBV6-5
j_call: TRBJ2-3
d_call: -
cdr3_nt: TGTGCCAGCAGTTCGGACTATGGTTACACAGATACGCAGTATTTT
cdr3_aa: CASSSDYGYTDTQYF

clone_size: few
v_call: TRBV6-5
j_call: TRBJ2-7
d_call: TRBD1
cdr3_nt: TGTGCCAGCAGCCCGGGACAGGGTAGCTCCTACGAGCAGTACTTC
cdr3_aa: CASSPGQGSSYEQYF

clone_size: -
v_call: TRBV15
j_call: TRBJ1-1
d_call: -
cdr3_nt: TGTGCCACCAGCGGGGGGGGGATGAACACTGAAGCTTTCTTT
cdr3_aa: CATSGGGMNTEAFF

clone_size: -
v_call: TRBV7-2
j_call: TRBJ1-5
d_call: -
cdr3_nt: TGTGCCAGCAGCTTCCAGGACAATCAGCCCCAGCATTTT
cdr3_aa: CASSFQDNQPQHF

clone_size: -
v_call: TRBV28
j_call: TRBJ1-2
d_call: -
cdr3_nt: TGTGCCAGCAGTTCCACCTCCGGGCGCAACTATGGCTACACCTTC
cdr3_aa: CASSSTSGRNYGYTF

clone_size: once
v_call: TRBV27
j_call: TRBJ1-1
d_call: TRBD1
cdr3_nt: TGTGCCAGCAGATTAGGGACAGGGGCCACTGAAGCTTTCTTT
cdr3_aa: CASRLGTGATEAFF

clone_size: -
v_call: TRBV5-1
j_call: TRBJ2-5
d_call: -
cdr3_nt: TGCGCCAGCAGCTTGAGGCAGCCTCAGCAAGAGACCCAGTACTTC
cdr3_aa: CASSLRQPQQETQYF

clone_size: -
v_call: TRBV19
j_call: TRBJ1-2
d_call: -
cdr3_nt: TGTGCCAGTAGTACCGCGTCTTACTCTAACTATGGCTACACCTTC
cdr3_aa: CASSTASYSNYGYTF

clone_size: -
v_call: TRBV4-1
j_call: TRBJ2-7
d_call: TRBD1
cdr3_nt: TGCGCCAGCAGCCACCACCAGACAGGGCTATCCTACGAGCAGTACTTC
cdr3_aa: CASSHHQTGLSYEQYF

clone_size: -
v_call: TRBV7-9
j_call: TRBJ2-1
d_call: TRBD1
cdr3_nt: TGTGCCAGCAGCTCCGGGACAGGGCTGAGAGTAGGACTCTACAATGAGCAGTTCTTC
cdr3_aa: CASSSGTGLRVGLYNEQFF

clone_size: -
v_call: TRBV7-9
j_call: TRBJ1-2
d_call: -
cdr3_nt: TGTGCCAGCAGCGGGACCCAGGTGCTAGAGGGCTACACCTTC
cdr3_aa: CASSGTQVLEGYTF

clone_size: -
v_call: TRBV7-9
j_call: TRBJ1-2
d_call: -
cdr3_nt: TGTGCCAGCAGCTACCCCCGTACAGGGTCCAACTATGGCTACACCTTC
cdr3_aa: CASSYPRTGSNYGYTF

clone_size: -
v_call: TRBV7-2
j_call: TRBJ2-7
d_call: -
cdr3_nt: TGTGCCAGCAGCCCGGACTATTACAAGCAGTACTTC
cdr3_aa: CASSPDYYKQYF

clone_size: -
v_call: TRBV4-1
j_call: TRBJ2-5
d_call: TRBD2
cdr3_nt: TGCGCCAGCAGCCAAGGGGGGGGAACAGACCAAGAGACCCAGTACTTC
cdr3_aa: CASSQGGGTDQETQYF

clone_size: -
v_call: TRBV6-5
j_call: TRBJ1-3
d_call: TRBD1
cdr3_nt: TGTGCCAGCAGTTACTCGGGGGACAGGGGGAACACCATATATTTT
cdr3_aa: CASSYSGDRGNTIYF

clone_size: few
v_call: TRBV25-1
j_call: TRBJ1-6
d_call: -
cdr3_nt: TGTGCCAGCAGTACGGACGGTAATTCACCCCTCCACTTT
cdr3_aa: CASSTDGNSPLHF

clone_size: -
v_call: TRBV7-2
j_call: TRBJ2-3
d_call: -
cdr3_nt: TGTGCCAGCAGCTTAAATCCTCTCGGGGCGGGAGATACGCAGTATTTT
cdr3_aa: CASSLNPLGAGDTQYF

clone_size: -
v_call: TRBV2
j_call: TRBJ1-6
d_call: -
cdr3_nt: TGTGCCAGCAGTGGAGTGAGCTCCTATAATTCACCCCTCCACTTT
cdr3_aa: CASSGVSSYNSPLHF

clone_size: -
v_call: TRBV7-3
j_call: TRBJ2-1
d_call: TRBD1
cdr3_nt: TGTGCCAGCAGCTCGACAGGGGTCCAATACAATGAGCAGTTCTTC
cdr3_aa: CASSSTGVQYNEQFF

clone_size: -
v_call: TRBV6-6
j_call: TRBJ1-5
d_call: -
cdr3_nt: TGTGCCAGCAGCCGCATTCTGGGTCAGCCCCAGCATTTT
cdr3_aa: CASSRILGQPQHF

clone_size: -
v_call: TRBV6-4
j_call: TRBJ2-1
d_call: -
cdr3_nt: TGTGCCAGCAGTCCCCACAATGAGCAGTTCTTC
cdr3_aa: CASSPHNEQFF

clone_size: -
v_call: TRBV4-2
j_call: TRBJ1-1
d_call: -
cdr3_nt: TGTGCCAGCAGCCAAGTTGGTGTGTTCACTGAAGCTTTCTTT
cdr3_aa: CASSQVGVFTEAFF

clone_size: -
v_call: TRBV9
j_call: TRBJ2-3
d_call: -
cdr3_nt: TGTGCCAGCAGCACCACAGGTAGCACAGATACGCAGTATTTT
cdr3_aa: CASSTTGSTDTQYF

clone_size: -
v_call: TRBV6-6
j_call: TRBJ1-1
d_call: TRBD1
cdr3_nt: TGTGCCAGCAGTGACCCGGGACAGGGGAACACTGAAGCTTTCTTT
cdr3_aa: CASSDPGQGNTEAFF

clone_size: -
v_call: TRBV28
j_call: TRBJ2-3
d_call: TRBD2
cdr3_nt: TGTGCCAGCAACGTGGGGAGGGCAGATACGCAGTATTTT
cdr3_aa: CASNVGRADTQYF